This passage covers 8 T cell receptor beta chains from one sample sequenced in a study of blood T cell repertoires in COVID-19. The assay was immunoSEQ multiplex PCR, and TCRdb's table has in-frame clones only and misses some. This table holds 250,000 to 350,000 clones, approximately 86% found once. The sequenced material came from peripheral blood. The receptor set was obtained from a woman aged 50 to 65 who had recovered from COVID-19.

The gene calls are TRBV7-2 and TRBJ2-5; D is possibly TRBD2 (6 bases). There are 15 residues in the CDR3. Germline assignment: CDR1 SGHTA and CDR2 FQGNSA. V gave up 1 base and J gave up 5 bases, with 14 bases separating them. CDR3 sequence: CASSLVSGAGETQYF. The CDR3 DNA reads as TGTGCCAGCAGCTTAGTATCGGGAGCCGGCGAGACCCAGTACTTC.

The J gene is TRBJ1-2, the V gene TRBV15; 7 positions match TRBD1. CDR1 LNHNV and CDR2 YYDKDF come from the germline V gene (reference sequence). CDR3 length: 14 amino acids. V dropped 0 bases and J dropped 4; count of bases not matched to a gene: 2. The CDR3 reads CATSRDRDSYGYTF. The CDR3 region has the DNA TGTGCCACCAGCAGAGACCGGGACAGCTATGGCTACACCTTC.

This clone has only one observation. The V gene is TRBV2, the J gene TRBJ2-5; D is ambiguous. The ends were cut back, 7 bases at V and 3 bases at J, with 6 bases in the middle. CDR3 length: 11 amino acids. CDR1 is SNHLY, CDR2 FYNNEI, per germline. Here the CDR3 reads CASTREETQYF. In nucleotides, the CDR3 is TGTGCCAGCACCCGGGAAGAGACCCAGTACTTC.

V usage is TRBV5-1 and J usage is TRBJ2-7, with unresolved D. Trimming removed 4 bases at V and 0 bases at J, with 11 bases between. The CDR3 contains 14 residues. Germline V gene lookup returns CDR1 SGHRS and CDR2 YFSETQ. The CDR3 sequence is CASSPPTSSYEQYF. The CDR3 DNA reads TGCGCCAGCAGCCCCCCAACGAGCTCCTACGAGCAGTACTTC. Using reference TRBV5-1 and TRBJ2-7 for the parts outside the CDR3, the full variable domain is KAGVTQTPRYLIKTRGQQVTLSCSPISGHRSVSWYQQTPGQGLQFLFEYFSETQRNKGNFPGRFSGRQFSNSRSEMNVSTLELGDSALYLCASSPPTSSYEQYFGPGTRLTVT.

The chain links TRBV9 to TRBJ2-2; D remains unclear. V was clipped by 4 bases and J by 0 bases, with 13 bases between them. This CDR3 has 16 residues. From germline, CDR1 is SGDLS and CDR2 YYNGEE. CDR3: CASSPLVPANTGELFF. The CDR3 nucleotides read TGTGCCAGCAGCCCCCTCGTCCCCGCGAACACCGGGGAGCTGTTTTTT.

This sequence joins TRBV7-8 and TRBJ2-1; D remains ambiguous. This CDR3 is 19 amino acids long. Trimming removed 1 base at V and 1 base at J, with 20 bases between. Germline V CDR1 and CDR2: SGHVS, FQNEAQ. The CDR3 spells CASSLVSGSAEPSYNEQFF. The CDR3 nucleotides are TGTGCCAGCAGCTTAGTCTCTGGGTCTGCGGAGCCTTCCTACAATGAGCAGTTCTTC.

This chain connects TRBV6-5 to TRBJ2-1, with TRBD2 as a possible D gene (6 bases). The CDR3 sequence is 13 residues long. Germline assignment: CDR1 MNHEY and CDR2 SVGAGI. V lost 2 bases and J 9 bases, leaving 11 bases between the germline ends. The CDR3 DNA reads as TGTGCCAGCAGTTACCCGGGAGTACCTGAGCAGTTCTTC. The encoded protein is CASSYPGVPEQFF.

The table lists this clone with a count of one. The V gene is TRBV5-6, the J gene TRBJ1-2, with no clear D. The germline V and J ends were trimmed by 7 bases and 3 bases, with 13 bases remaining between them. Germline CDR1 and CDR2: SGHDT and YYEEEE. The CDR3 covers 13 residues. The CDR3 is CASLENPYYGYTF. The CDR3 DNA sequence: TGTGCCAGCCTAGAGAATCCTTACTATGGCTACACCTTC.